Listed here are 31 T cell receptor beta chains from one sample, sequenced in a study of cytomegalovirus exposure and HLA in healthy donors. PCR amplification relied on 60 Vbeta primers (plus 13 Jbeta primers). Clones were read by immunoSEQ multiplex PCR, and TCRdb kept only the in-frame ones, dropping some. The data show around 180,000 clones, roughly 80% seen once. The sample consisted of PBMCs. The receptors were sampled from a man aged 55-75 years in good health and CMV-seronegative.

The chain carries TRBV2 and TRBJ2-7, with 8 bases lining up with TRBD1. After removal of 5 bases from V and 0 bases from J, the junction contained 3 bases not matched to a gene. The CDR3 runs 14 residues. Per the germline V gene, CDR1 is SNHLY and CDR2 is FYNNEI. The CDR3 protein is CASSSDRDSYEQYF. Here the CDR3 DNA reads TGTGCCAGCAGTTCGGACAGGGACTCCTACGAGCAGTACTTC.

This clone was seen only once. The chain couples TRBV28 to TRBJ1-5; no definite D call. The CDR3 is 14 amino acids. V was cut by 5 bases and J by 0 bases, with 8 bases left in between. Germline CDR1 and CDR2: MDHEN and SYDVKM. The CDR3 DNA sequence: TGTGCCAGCAGTCTCCCTTCTAGCAATCAGCCCCAGCATTTT. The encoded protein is CASSLPSSNQPQHF.

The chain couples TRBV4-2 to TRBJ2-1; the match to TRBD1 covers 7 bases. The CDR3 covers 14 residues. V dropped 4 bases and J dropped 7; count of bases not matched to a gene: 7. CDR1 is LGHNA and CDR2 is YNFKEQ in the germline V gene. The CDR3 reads CASSPWAGGNEQFF. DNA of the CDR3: TGTGCCAGCAGCCCCTGGGCAGGGGGAAATGAGCAGTTCTTC.

CDR3: CASRGSRTYEQYF. The CDR3 DNA follows: TGTGCCAGCCGGGGGTCCCGAACCTACGAGCAGTACTTC. The chain uses TRBV6-5 and TRBJ2-7; D might be TRBD2 (6 bases). The CDR3 is made up of 13 amino acids. Germline assignment: CDR1 MNHEY and CDR2 SVGAGI. Trimming pared 8 bases from V and 2 bases from J, leaving 13 bases between.

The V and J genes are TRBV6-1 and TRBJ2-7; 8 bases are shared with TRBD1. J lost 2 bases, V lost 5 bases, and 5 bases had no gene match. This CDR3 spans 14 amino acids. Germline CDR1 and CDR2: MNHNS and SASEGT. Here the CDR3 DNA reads TGTGCCAGCAGTAATGGACAGGGCCCCTACGAGCAGTACTTC. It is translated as CASSNGQGPYEQYF.

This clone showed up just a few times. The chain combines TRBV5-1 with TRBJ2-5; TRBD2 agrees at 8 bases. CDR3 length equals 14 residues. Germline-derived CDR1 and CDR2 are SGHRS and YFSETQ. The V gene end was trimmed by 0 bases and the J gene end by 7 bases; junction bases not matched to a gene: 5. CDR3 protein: CASSLDPGGGTQYF. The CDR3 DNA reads TGCGCCAGCAGCTTGGACCCCGGGGGGGGGACCCAGTACTTC. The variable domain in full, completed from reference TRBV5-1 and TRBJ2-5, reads KAGVTQTPRYLIKTRGQQVTLSCSPISGHRSVSWYQQTPGQGLQFLFEYFSETQRNKGNFPGRFSGRQFSNSRSEMNVSTLELGDSALYLCASSLDPGGGTQYFGPGTRLLVL.

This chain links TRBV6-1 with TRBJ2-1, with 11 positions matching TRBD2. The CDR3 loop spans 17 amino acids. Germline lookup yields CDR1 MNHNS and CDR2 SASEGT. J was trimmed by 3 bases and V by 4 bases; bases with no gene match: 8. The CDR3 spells CASSVPSGGSLYNEQFF. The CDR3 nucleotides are TGTGCCAGCAGTGTACCTAGCGGGGGGTCCCTCTACAATGAGCAGTTCTTC.

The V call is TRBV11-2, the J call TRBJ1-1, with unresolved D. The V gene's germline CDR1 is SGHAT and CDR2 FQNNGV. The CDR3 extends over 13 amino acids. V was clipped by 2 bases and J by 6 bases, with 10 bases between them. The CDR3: CASSLIAQSEAFF. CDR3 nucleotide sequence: TGTGCCAGCAGCTTAATTGCTCAGTCTGAAGCTTTCTTT.

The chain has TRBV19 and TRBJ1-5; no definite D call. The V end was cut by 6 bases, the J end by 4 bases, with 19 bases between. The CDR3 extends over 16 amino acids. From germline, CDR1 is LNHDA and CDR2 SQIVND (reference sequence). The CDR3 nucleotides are TGTGCCAGTAGCGTATTTGCCGGACGGAGGAATCAGCCCCAGCATTTT. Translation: CASSVFAGRRNQPQHF.

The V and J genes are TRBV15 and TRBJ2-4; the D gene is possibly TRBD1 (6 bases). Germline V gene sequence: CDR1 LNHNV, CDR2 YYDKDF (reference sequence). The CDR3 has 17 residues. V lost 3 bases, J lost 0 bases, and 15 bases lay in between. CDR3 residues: CATSSKAGDLAKNIQYF. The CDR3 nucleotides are TGTGCCACCAGCAGTAAAGCAGGGGACCTAGCCAAAAACATTCAGTACTTC. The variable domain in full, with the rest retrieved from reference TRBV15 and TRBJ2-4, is DAMVIQNPRYQVTQFGKPVTLSCSQTLNHNVMYWYQQKSSQAPKLLFHYYDKDFNNEADTPDNFQSRRPNTSFCFLDIRSPGLGDTAMYLCATSSKAGDLAKNIQYFGAGTRLSVL.

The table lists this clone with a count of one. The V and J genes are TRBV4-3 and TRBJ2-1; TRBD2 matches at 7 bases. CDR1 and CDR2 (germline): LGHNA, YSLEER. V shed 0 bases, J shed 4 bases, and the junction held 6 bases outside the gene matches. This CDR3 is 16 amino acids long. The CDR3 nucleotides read TGCGCCAGCAGCCAAGATTTGGGGGGGGAGTACAATGAGCAGTTCTTC. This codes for CASSQDLGGEYNEQFF.

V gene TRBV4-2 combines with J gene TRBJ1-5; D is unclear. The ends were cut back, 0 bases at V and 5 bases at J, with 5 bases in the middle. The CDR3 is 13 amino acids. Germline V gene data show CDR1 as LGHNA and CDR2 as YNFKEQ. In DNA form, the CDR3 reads TGTGCCAGCAGCCAAGACAGCGATCAGCCCCAGCATTTT. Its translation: CASSQDSDQPQHF.

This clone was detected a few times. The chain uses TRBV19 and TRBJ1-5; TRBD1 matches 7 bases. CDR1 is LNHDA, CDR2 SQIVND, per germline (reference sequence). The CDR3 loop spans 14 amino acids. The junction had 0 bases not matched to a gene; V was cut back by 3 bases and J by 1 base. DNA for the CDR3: TGTGCCAGTAGTATGACAGGGAGCAATCAGCCCCAGCATTTT. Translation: CASSMTGSNQPQHF.

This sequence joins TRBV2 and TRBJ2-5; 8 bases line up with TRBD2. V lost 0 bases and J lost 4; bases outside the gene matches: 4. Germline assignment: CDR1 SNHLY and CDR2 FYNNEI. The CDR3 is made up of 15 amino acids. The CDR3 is CASSEAFSGGETQYF. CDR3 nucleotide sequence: TGTGCCAGCAGTGAAGCTTTCAGCGGGGGAGAGACCCAGTACTTC.

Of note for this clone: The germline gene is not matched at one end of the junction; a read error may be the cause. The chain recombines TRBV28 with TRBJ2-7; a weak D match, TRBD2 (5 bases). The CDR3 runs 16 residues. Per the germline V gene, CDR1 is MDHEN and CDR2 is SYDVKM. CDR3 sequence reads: CASGDRTRGRTRGWDF. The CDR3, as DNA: TGTGCCAGCGGAGATCGGACTCGCGGGCGGACCCGAGGGTGGGACTTC.

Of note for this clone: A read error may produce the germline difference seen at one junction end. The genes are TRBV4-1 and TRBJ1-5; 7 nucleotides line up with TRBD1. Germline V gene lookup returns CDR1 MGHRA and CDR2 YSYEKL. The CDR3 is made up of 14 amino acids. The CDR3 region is CASSQVTGSQPQNF. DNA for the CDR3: TGCGCCAGCAGCCAAGTGACAGGGAGTCAGCCCCAGAATTTT.

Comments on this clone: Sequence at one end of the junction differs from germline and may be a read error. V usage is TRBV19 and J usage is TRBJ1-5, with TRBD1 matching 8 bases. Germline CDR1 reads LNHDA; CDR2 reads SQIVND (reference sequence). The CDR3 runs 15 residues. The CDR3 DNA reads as TGTGCCAGTAGTCGGTCGGACAGGGACAATCAGCCCCAGAATTTT. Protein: CASSRSDRDNQPQNF.

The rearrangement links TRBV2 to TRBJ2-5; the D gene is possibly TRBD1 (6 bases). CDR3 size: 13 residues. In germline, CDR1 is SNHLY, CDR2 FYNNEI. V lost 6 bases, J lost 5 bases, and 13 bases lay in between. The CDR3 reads CASRDAGVETQYF. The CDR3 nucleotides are TGTGCCAGCAGAGACGCAGGGGTGGAGACCCAGTACTTC.

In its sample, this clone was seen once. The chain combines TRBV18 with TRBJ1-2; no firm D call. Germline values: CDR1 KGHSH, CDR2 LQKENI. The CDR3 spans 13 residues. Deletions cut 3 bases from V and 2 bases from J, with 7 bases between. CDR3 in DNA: TGTGCCAGCTCACCCCAGGAAAACTATGGCTACACCTTC. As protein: CASSPQENYGYTF.

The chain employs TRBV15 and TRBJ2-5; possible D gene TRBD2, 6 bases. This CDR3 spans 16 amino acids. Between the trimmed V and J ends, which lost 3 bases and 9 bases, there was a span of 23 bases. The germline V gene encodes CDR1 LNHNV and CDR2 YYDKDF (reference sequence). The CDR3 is CATSSYVRAGLGSQYF. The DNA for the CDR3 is TGTGCCACCAGCAGCTATGTCCGAGCGGGCCTTGGGTCCCAGTACTTC.

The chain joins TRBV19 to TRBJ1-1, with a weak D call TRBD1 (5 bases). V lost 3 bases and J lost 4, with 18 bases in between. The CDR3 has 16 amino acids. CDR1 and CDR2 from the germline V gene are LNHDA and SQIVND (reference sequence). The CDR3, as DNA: TGTGCCAGTAGTATTCCTAACCCGGGGGGAGGCACTGAAGCTTTCTTT. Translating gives CASSIPNPGGGTEAFF.

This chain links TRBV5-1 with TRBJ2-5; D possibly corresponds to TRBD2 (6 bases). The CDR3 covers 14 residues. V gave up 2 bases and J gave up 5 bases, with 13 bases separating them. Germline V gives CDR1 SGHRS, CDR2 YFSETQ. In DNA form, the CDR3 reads TGCGCCAGCAGCTTTAACGGGGGAGTGGAGACCCAGTACTTC. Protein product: CASSFNGGVETQYF.

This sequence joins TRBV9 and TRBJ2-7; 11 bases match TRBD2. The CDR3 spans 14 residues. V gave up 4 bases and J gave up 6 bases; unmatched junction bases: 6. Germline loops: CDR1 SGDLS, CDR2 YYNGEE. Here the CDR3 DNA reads TGTGCCAGCAGCTCTGGCCTAGCGGGAGGCGAGCAGTACTTC. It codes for CASSSGLAGGEQYF.

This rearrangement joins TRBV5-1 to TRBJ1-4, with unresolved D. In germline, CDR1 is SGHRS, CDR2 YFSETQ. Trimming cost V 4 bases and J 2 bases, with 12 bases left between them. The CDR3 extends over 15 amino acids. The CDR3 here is CASSPREATNEKLFF. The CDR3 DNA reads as TGCGCCAGCAGCCCCCGGGAGGCGACTAATGAAAAACTGTTTTTT.

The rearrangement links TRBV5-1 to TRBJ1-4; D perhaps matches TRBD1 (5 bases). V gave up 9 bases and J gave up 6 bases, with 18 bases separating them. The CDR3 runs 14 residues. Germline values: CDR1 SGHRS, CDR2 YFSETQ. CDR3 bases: TGCGCCAACAGAACGACAGCTGGTGATGAAAAACTGTTTTTT. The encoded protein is CANRTTAGDEKLFF.

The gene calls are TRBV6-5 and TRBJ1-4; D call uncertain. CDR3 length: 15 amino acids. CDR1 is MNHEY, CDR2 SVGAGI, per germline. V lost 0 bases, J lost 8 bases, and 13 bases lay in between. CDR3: CASSYSVVVEEKLFF. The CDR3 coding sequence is TGTGCCAGCAGTTACTCGGTTGTAGTGGAGGAAAAACTGTTTTTT.

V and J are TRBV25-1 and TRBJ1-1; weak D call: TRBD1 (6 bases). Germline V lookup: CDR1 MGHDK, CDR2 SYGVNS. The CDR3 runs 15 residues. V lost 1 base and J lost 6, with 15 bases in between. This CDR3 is CASSESGGGEAEAFF. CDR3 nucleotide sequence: TGTGCCAGCAGTGAATCGGGAGGGGGGGAGGCTGAAGCTTTCTTT.

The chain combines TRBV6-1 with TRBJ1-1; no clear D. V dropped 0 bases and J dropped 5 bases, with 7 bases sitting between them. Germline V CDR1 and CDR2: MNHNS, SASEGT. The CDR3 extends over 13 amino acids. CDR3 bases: TGTGCCAGCAGTGAAGCGCCCGGGACTGAAGCTTTCTTT. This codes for CASSEAPGTEAFF.

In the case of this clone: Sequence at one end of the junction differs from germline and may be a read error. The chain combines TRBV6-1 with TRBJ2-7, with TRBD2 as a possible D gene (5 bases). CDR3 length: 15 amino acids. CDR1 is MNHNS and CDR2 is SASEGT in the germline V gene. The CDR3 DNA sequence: TGTGCCAGCAGGGAAGCCGAGGGAATCGCCTACGAGCAGTACTTC. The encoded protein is CASREAEGIAYEQYF.

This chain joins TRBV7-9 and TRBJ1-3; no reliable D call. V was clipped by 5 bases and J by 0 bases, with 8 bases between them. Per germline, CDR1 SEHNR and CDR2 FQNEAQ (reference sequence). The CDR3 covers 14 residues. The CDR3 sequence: CASSRLFSGNTIYF. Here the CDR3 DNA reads TGTGCCAGCAGCCGACTGTTCTCTGGAAACACCATATATTTT.

The CDR3 loop reads CASSGQGWGYEQYF. CDR3 sequence (DNA): TGTGCCAGCAGTGGACAGGGATGGGGCTACGAGCAGTACTTC. This sequence joins TRBV2 and TRBJ2-7; 7 bases fit TRBD1. CDR3 length equals 14 residues. Germline values: CDR1 SNHLY, CDR2 FYNNEI. Trimming took 4 bases from V and 3 from J; bases not matched to a gene: 6.